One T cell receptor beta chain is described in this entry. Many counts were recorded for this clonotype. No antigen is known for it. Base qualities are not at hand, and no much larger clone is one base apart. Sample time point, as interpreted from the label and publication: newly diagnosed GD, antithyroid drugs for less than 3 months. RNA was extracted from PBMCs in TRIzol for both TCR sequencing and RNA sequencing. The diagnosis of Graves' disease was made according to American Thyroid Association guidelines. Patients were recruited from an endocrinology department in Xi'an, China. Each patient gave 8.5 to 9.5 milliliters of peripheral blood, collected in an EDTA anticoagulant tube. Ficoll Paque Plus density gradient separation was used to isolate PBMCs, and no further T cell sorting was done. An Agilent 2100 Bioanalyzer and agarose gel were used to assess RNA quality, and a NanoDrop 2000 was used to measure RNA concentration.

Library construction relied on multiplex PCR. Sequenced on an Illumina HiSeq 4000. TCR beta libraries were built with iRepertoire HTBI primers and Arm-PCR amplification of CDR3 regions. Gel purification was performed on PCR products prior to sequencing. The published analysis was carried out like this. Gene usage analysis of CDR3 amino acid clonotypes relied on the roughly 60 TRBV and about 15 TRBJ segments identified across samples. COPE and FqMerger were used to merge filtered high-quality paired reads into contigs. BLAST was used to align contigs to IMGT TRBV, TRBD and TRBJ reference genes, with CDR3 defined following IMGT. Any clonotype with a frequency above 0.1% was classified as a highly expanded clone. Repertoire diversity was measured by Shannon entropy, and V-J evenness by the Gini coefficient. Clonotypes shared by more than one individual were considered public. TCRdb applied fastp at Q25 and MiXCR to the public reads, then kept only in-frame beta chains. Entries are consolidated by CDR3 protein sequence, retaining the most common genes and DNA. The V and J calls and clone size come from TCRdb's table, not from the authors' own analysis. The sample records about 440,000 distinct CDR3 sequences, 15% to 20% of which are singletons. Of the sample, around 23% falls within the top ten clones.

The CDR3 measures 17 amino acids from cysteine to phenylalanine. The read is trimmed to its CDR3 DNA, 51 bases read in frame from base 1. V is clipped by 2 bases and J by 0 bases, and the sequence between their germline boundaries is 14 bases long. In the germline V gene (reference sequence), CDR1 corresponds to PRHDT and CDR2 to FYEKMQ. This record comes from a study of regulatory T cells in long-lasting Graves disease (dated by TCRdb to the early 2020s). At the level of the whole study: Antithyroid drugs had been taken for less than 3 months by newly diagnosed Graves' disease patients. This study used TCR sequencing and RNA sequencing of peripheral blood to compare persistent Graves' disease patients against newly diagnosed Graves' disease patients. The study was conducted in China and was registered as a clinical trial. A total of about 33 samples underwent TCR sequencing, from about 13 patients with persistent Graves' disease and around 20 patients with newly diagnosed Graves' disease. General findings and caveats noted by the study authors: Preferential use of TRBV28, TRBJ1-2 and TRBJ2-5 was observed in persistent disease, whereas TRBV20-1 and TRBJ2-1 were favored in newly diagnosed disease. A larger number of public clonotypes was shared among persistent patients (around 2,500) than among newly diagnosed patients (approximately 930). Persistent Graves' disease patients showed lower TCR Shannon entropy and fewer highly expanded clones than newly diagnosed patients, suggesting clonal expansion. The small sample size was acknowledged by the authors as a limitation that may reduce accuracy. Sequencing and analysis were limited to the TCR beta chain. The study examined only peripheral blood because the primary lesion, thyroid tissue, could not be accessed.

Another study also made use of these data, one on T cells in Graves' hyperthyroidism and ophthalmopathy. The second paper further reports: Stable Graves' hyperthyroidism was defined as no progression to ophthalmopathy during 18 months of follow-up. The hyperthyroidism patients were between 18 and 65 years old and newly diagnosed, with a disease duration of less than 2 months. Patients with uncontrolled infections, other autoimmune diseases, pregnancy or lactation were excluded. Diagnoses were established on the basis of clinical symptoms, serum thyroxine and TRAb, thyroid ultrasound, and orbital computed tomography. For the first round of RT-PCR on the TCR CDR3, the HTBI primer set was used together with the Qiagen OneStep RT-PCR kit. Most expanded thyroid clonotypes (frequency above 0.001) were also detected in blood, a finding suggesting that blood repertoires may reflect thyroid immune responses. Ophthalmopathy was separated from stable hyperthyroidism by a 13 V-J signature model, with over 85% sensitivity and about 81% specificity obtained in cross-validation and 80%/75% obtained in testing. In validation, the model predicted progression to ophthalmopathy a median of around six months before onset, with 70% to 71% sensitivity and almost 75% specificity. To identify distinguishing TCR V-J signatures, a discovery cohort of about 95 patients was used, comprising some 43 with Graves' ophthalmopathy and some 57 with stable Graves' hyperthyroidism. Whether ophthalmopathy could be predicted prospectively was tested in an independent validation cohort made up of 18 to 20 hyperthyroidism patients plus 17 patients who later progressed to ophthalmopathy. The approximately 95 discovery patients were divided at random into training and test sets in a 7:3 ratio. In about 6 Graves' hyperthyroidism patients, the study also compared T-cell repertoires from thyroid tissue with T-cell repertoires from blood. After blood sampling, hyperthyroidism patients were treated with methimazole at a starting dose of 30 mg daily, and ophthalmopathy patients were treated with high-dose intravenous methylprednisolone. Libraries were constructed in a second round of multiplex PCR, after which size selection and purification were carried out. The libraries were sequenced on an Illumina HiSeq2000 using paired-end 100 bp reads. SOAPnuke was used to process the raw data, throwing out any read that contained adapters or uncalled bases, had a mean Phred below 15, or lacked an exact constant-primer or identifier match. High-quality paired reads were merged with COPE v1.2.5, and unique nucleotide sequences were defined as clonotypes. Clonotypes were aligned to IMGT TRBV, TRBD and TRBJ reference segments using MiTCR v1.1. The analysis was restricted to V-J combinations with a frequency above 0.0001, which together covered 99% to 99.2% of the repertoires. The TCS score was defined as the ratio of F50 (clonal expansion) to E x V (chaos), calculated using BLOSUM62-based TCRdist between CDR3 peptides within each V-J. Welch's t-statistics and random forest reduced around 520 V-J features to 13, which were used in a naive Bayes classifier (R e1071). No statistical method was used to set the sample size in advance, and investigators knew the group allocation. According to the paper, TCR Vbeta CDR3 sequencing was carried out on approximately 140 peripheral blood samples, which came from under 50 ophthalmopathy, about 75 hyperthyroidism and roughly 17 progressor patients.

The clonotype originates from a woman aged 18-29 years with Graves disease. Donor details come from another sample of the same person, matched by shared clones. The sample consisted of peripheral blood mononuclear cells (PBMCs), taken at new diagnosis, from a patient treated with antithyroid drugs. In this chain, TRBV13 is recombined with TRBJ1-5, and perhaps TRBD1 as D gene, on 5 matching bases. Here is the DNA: TGTGCCAGCAGCTTATCCACAGGCGACTATAGCAATCAGCCCCAGCATTTT. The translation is CASSLSTGDYSNQPQHF.